A single sample is the source of the 27 T cell receptor beta chains below, sequenced in a study of shared clonotypes between healthy human individuals. Assay: immunoSEQ multiplex PCR; the TCRdb copy retains only in-frame clones and omits some. The table has approximately 2.3 million clones, approximately 93% seen once. Input material: naive CD4+ T cells from PBMCs. Subset in this sample: CD45RA+ positively selected. All receptors derive from a man aged 18-30 years in good health. Some clones in this sample may be carry-over from other donors' samples.

V gene TRBV19 combines with J gene TRBJ1-4, with D possibly TRBD1 on 5 matching bases. V was pared by 3 bases and J by 6 bases, with 8 bases between. The V gene's germline CDR1 is LNHDA and CDR2 SQIVND (reference sequence). CDR3 length equals 13 residues. In DNA form, the CDR3 reads TGTGCCAGTAGTATCCCAGGGTATGAAAAACTGTTTTTT. It yields the protein CASSIPGYEKLFF.

The chain uses TRBV7-2 and TRBJ2-5; the D gene is possibly TRBD2 (6 bases). CDR1 is SGHTA and CDR2 is FQGNSA in the germline V gene. CDR3 length: 14 amino acids. V gave up 4 bases and J gave up 4 bases, with 13 bases separating them. CDR3 DNA: TGTGCCAGCAGCTCGACTAGAACAGGAGAGACCCAGTACTTC. It codes for CASSSTRTGETQYF. Full variable domain (rest looked up from reference TRBV7-2 and TRBJ2-5): GAGVSQSPSNKVTEKGKDVELRCDPISGHTALYWYRQSLGQGLEFLIYFQGNSAPDKSGLPSDRFSAERTGGSVSTLTIQRTQQEDSAVYLCASSSTRTGETQYFGPGTRLLVL.

The chain recombines TRBV30 with TRBJ1-3; unclear D gene. The CDR3 is 13 amino acids. The V gene's germline CDR1 is GTSNPN and CDR2 SVGIG (reference sequence). Trimming took 1 base from V and 2 from J, leaving 6 bases between them. The CDR3: CAWSGTPGNTIYF. CDR3 nucleotides: TGTGCCTGGAGTGGGACCCCTGGAAACACCATATATTTT. The full variable domain, with the rest looked up from reference TRBV30 and TRBJ1-3, is SQTIHQWPATLVQPVGSPLSLECTVEGTSNPNLYWYRQAAGRGLQLLFYSVGIGQISSEVPQNLSASRPQDRQFILSSKKLLLSDSGFYLCAWSGTPGNTIYFGEGSWLTVV.

The chain employs TRBV7-9 and TRBJ1-5, with TRBD1 identical over 9 bases. The V segment lost 3 bases and the J segment 4 bases; nucleotides outside the gene matches: 1. The CDR3 consists of 14 residues. CDR1 and CDR2 (germline): SEHNR, FQNEAQ (reference sequence). CDR3: CASSFGTGNQPQHF. CDR3 sequence (DNA): TGTGCCAGCAGCTTCGGGACAGGGAATCAGCCCCAGCATTTT.

The chain combines TRBV28 with TRBJ2-2; D may correspond to TRBD1 or TRBD2 (5 bases each). Germline V gene lookup returns CDR1 MDHEN and CDR2 SYDVKM. CDR3 size: 17 residues. V dropped 5 bases and J dropped 4 bases, with 20 bases sitting between them. DNA for the CDR3: TGTGCCAGCAGTCCCGAGGGTGTGAGACAGCGCACCGGGGAGCTGTTTTTT. It codes for CASSPEGVRQRTGELFF. Together with reference TRBV28 and TRBJ2-2, the CDR3 gives the full variable domain: DVKVTQSSRYLVKRTGEKVFLECVQDMDHENMFWYRQDPGLGLRLIYFSYDVKMKEKGDIPEGYSVSREKKERFSLILESASTNQTSMYLCASSPEGVRQRTGELFFGEGSRLTVL.

The chain carries TRBV6-1 and TRBJ2-7, with D unresolved. V was shortened by 3 bases and J by 5 bases, with 14 bases between the two germline ends. This CDR3 contains 14 residues. Germline V gives CDR1 MNHNS, CDR2 SASEGT. The CDR3: CASSERHGPDEQYF. The DNA of the CDR3 is TGTGCCAGCAGTGAGCGACACGGACCGGACGAGCAGTACTTC.

The chain employs TRBV6-5 and TRBJ1-2; TRBD1 agrees at 7 bases. CDR1 is MNHEY and CDR2 is SVGAGI in the germline V gene. V was clipped by 5 bases and J by 7 bases; unmatched bases: 13. The CDR3 extends over 15 amino acids. This CDR3 reads CASSPASGQIAGYTF. The CDR3, as DNA: TGTGCCAGCAGTCCCGCCTCGGGACAGATAGCTGGCTACACCTTC.

With respect to this clone: The sample contains more than one DNA sequence encoding this CDR3. The gene calls are TRBV9 and TRBJ2-7; D may be TRBD1 (5 bases). CDR3 length: 14 residues. The germline gives CDR1 SGDLS, CDR2 YYNGEE. Trimming cost V 0 bases and J 1 base, with 8 bases left between them. This CDR3 reads CASSVGAGSYEQYF. CDR3 in DNA: TGTGCCAGCAGCGTAGGCGCAGGGTCCTACGAGCAGTACTTC.

J is TRBJ2-5 and V is TRBV7-3; D may be TRBD1 (6 bases). The V gene lost 3 bases and the J gene lost 2 bases, with 10 bases spanning the gap. The CDR3 is made up of 14 amino acids. Germline CDR1 SGHTA, CDR2 FQGTGA. In DNA, the CDR3 is TGTGCCAGCAGCTTGTCCGGACAGCAAGAGACCCAGTACTTC. Translated: CASSLSGQQETQYF.

DNA of the CDR3: TGTGCCAGTCAGAAAAAGCGGGCAGGGTATGGAGAGTACGAGCAGTACTTC. It encodes CASQKKRAGYGEYEQYF. The J gene is TRBJ2-7, the V gene TRBV19; the D gene is possibly TRBD2 (6 bases). The CDR3 is 17 amino acids. Germline-derived CDR1 and CDR2 are LNHDA and SQIVND (reference sequence). The germline V and J ends were trimmed by 8 bases and 4 bases, with 27 bases remaining between them.

In this sample, this clone turned up once. The chain is built from TRBV7-9 and TRBJ1-3, with TRBD1 identical over 9 bases. Germline V gene sequence: CDR1 SEHNR, CDR2 FQNEAQ (reference sequence). The CDR3 is 13 amino acids. The junction had 4 bases not matched to a gene; V was cut back by 3 bases and J by 10 bases. The CDR3 region has the DNA TGTGCCAGCAGCTTGGGACAGGGTGGGACCATATATTTT. Protein product: CASSLGQGGTIYF.

This clone was observed once. The rearrangement uses TRBV6-5 and TRBJ2-5, with D perhaps being TRBD1 or TRBD2 (5 bases each). Looked up from germline, CDR1 is MNHEY and CDR2 is SVGAGI. V was cut by 6 bases and J by 13 bases, with 18 bases left in between. CDR3 length: 12 residues. The CDR3 sequence: CASRTGTAALYF. For the CDR3, the DNA is TGTGCCAGCAGAACCGGGACGGCTGCCCTGTACTTC.

This chain joins TRBV7-6 and TRBJ2-7; the D gene is possibly TRBD2 (5 bases). Germline V gene data show CDR1 as SGHVS and CDR2 as FNYEAQ. This CDR3 region has 14 residues. V lost 2 bases to trimming and J lost 3 bases, with 11 bases between them. DNA of the CDR3: TGTGCCAGCAGCTTAAGTCCTGGAGGCTACGAGCAGTACTTC. It translates to CASSLSPGGYEQYF.

This clone was detected once. This sequence joins TRBV5-1 and TRBJ2-7; 8 bases fit TRBD1. The J segment lost 2 bases and the V segment lost 0 bases, leaving 7 bases of the junction unmatched. The CDR3 length is 16 residues. Germline lookup yields CDR1 SGHRS and CDR2 YFSETQ. This chain's CDR3 is CASSLGPRGLAYEQYF. The CDR3 DNA reads as TGCGCCAGCAGCTTGGGCCCCAGGGGGCTTGCCTACGAGCAGTACTTC.

About this clone: Within the sample, other DNA sequences also encode this same CDR3. The CDR3 loop reads CASSPYEQYF. The CDR3 DNA reads as TGTGCCAGCAGTCCCTACGAGCAGTACTTC. The chain combines TRBV6-4 with TRBJ2-7; D gene unclear. The ends were cut back, 5 bases at V and 2 bases at J, with 1 base in the middle. The CDR3 consists of 10 residues. Germline lookup yields CDR1 MRHNA and CDR2 SNTAGT.

V gene TRBV5-3 combines with J gene TRBJ2-1, with TRBD1 matching over 8 bases. TRBV5-3 is reported as an ORF; its role is uncertain. The CDR3 runs to 16 residues. Unmatched junction bases numbered 6, after V lost 4 bases and J lost 0 bases. The CDR3 protein is CARSRGQAISYNEQFF. In nucleotides, the CDR3 is TGTGCCAGAAGCCGGGGACAGGCCATCTCCTACAATGAGCAGTTCTTC.

The V gene is TRBV7-6, the J gene TRBJ1-2; D may be TRBD1 (5 bases). The length of the CDR3 is 13 residues. From germline, CDR1 is SGHVS and CDR2 FNYEAQ. The V gene lost 0 bases and the J gene lost 8 bases, with 10 bases spanning the gap. The CDR3 spells CASSLARGIGYTF. The CDR3 DNA follows: TGTGCCAGCAGCTTAGCTAGGGGAATCGGCTACACCTTC.

The V gene is TRBV19, the J gene TRBJ1-6; the D gene is possibly TRBD1 (5 bases). Germline V gene data show CDR1 as LNHDA and CDR2 as SQIVND (reference sequence). The CDR3 contains 14 residues. Trimming removed 4 bases from V and 7 bases from J, with 11 bases in between. CDR3 in amino acids: CASSSGRENSPLHF. CDR3 coding DNA: TGTGCCAGTAGTAGCGGCAGGGAAAATTCACCCCTCCACTTT.

This clone was seen only a few times. The CDR3 coding sequence is TGTGTGGGGGGCAGCATGAACACTGAAGCTTTCTTT. It is translated as CVGGSMNTEAFF. The J gene is TRBJ1-1, the V gene TRBV7-9; a weak D match, TRBD1 (6 bases). CDR1 is SEHNR and CDR2 is FQNEAQ in the germline V gene (reference sequence). The CDR3 covers 12 residues.

The chain joins TRBV5-1 to TRBJ1-5; tentative D call: TRBD1 (5 bases). V dropped 0 bases and J dropped 1 base, with 14 bases sitting between them. There are 17 residues in the CDR3. Germline CDR1 SGHRS, CDR2 YFSETQ. The CDR3 loop is CASSLGWGGESNQPQHF. The CDR3 DNA follows: TGCGCCAGCAGCTTGGGTTGGGGCGGTGAGAGCAATCAGCCCCAGCATTTT.

The CDR3 is CASSLGRESKNIQYF. CDR3 DNA sequence: TGTGCCAGCAGCCTGGGGCGGGAGTCCAAAAACATTCAGTACTTC. The V gene is TRBV28, the J gene TRBJ2-4; 7 positions match TRBD2. The CDR3 is 15 residues long. The germline CDR1 and CDR2 sequences are MDHEN and SYDVKM. With 6 bases clipped from V and 2 bases from J, the junction kept 7 bases outside the gene matches.

CDR3 in DNA: TGTGCCAGCAGCTTGCCGGCCAGGACAGGGAGCTCCTACGAGCAGTACTTC. This translates into CASSLPARTGSSYEQYF. The chain links TRBV5-4 to TRBJ2-7; 8 nucleotides align to TRBD1. From germline, CDR1 is SGHNT and CDR2 YYREEE (reference sequence). V gave up 1 base and J gave up 0 bases; unmatched junction bases: 9. CDR3 length: 17 residues.

The J gene is TRBJ2-5, the V gene TRBV9, with 7 bases matching TRBD2. Germline V gene data show CDR1 as SGDLS and CDR2 as YYNGEE. The CDR3 runs to 15 residues. Losses at the gene ends were 4 bases for V and 5 bases for J; bases not matched to a gene: 11. The CDR3 coding sequence is TGTGCCAGCAGCCCCCGGACTAGAGGTACGGAGACCCAGTACTTC. This sequence encodes CASSPRTRGTETQYF.

The rearrangement links TRBV6-5 to TRBJ1-1; 8 nucleotides line up with TRBD1. The CDR3 spans 16 residues. V shed 2 bases and J 4 bases; nucleotides not matched to a gene: 9. Germline V gives CDR1 MNHEY, CDR2 SVGAGI. The CDR3 DNA sequence: TGTGCCAGCAGTTACAGCCGAACAGGGGGTGGCACTGAAGCTTTCTTT. Protein: CASSYSRTGGGTEAFF.

The chain couples TRBV18 to TRBJ2-7, with D perhaps TRBD1 (5 bases). This CDR3 comprises 14 residues. The V gene lost 3 bases and the J gene lost 2 bases, with 11 bases spanning the gap. The germline CDR1 and CDR2 sequences are KGHSH and LQKENI. The CDR3 region has the DNA TGTGCCAGCTCACCCCAGGACAACCCCTACGAGCAGTACTTC. It is translated as CASSPQDNPYEQYF.

This chain links TRBV7-9 with TRBJ1-4, with D tentatively TRBD1 (5 bases). Trimming left V 1 base short and J 8 bases short, with 14 bases between. The germline CDR1 and CDR2 sequences are SEHNR and FQNEAQ (reference sequence). The CDR3 is 15 amino acids. DNA for the CDR3: TGTGCCAGCAGCTTAGGAGGGGCAGGGAAAGAAAAACTGTTTTTT. It yields the protein CASSLGGAGKEKLFF.

The rearrangement uses TRBV9 and TRBJ2-3; TRBD2 might be the D (6 bases). CDR3 length equals 13 residues. V shed 10 bases and J shed 4 bases, with 16 bases lying between them. Germline-derived CDR1 and CDR2 are SGDLS and YYNGEE. CDR3 amino acids: CAFNRGGADTQYF. In DNA form, the CDR3 reads TGTGCCTTCAATCGCGGAGGGGCAGATACGCAGTATTTT.